The 26 T cell receptor beta chains given below trace back to one sample, sequenced in a study of blood T cell repertoires in COVID-19 (dated by TCRdb to 2018 to 2020). Library method: the immunoSEQ multiplex PCR assay. Not all clones reach the TCRdb copy of this immuneACCESS table, which keeps in-frame sequences only. Checked studies attribute under half of the gap to unresolved V genes and leave the rest unexplained. The sample includes fewer than 650,000 clones, with around 90% observed a single time. In total, the top ten clones hold 7.5% to 9.5% of the sample. The sample consisted of peripheral blood. These receptors were collected from a woman between 50 and 59 years old with COVID-19, enrolled during active disease.

The chain combines TRBV3-1 (or the pseudogene TRBV3-2) with TRBJ2-1, with 11 bases lining up with TRBD2. The V gene end was trimmed by 0 bases and the J gene end by 6 bases; junction bases not matched to a gene: 16. The V gene's germline CDR1 is LGHDT and CDR2 YNNKEL (reference sequence). CDR3 length: 20 amino acids. CDR3 DNA: TGTGCCAGCAGCCAAGATTACGAGATAGCGGGGGGGTTCGGCCGCAATGAGCAGTTCTTC. Amino acids: CASSQDYEIAGGFGRNEQFF.

This clone was detected only a few times. The chain joins TRBV30 to TRBJ2-7; possible D gene TRBD1, 6 bases. CDR1 GTSNPN and CDR2 SVGIG come from the germline V gene (reference sequence). The CDR3 is 13 amino acids. Trimming took 3 bases from V and 3 from J, leaving 12 bases between them. The DNA of the CDR3 is TGTGCCTGGAGAAGGGACAATGGCTACGAGCAGTACTTC. Translated, it gives CAWRRDNGYEQYF.

The gene calls are TRBV19 and TRBJ1-5, with TRBD1 identical over 8 bases. This CDR3 comprises 15 residues. In germline, CDR1 is LNHDA, CDR2 SQIVND (reference sequence). Germline trimming cut 1 base from V and 3 bases from J; bases unmatched to any gene: 2. The CDR3 DNA reads TGTGCCAGTAGTATAGGGGGACAGGCCAATCAGCCCCAGCATTTT. This sequence encodes CASSIGGQANQPQHF.

This rearrangement joins TRBV7-3 to TRBJ2-1, with 13 bases matching TRBD2. Germline trimming cut 5 bases from V and 2 bases from J; bases unmatched to any gene: 9. Germline-derived CDR1 and CDR2 are SGHTA and FQGTGA. The CDR3 totals 18 residues. CDR3 nucleotides: TGTGCCAGCAGCCGACTAGCGGGGGGCCTAAATGCCTACAATGAGCAGTTCTTC. Translating gives CASSRLAGGLNAYNEQFF. Together with reference TRBV7-3 and TRBJ2-1, the CDR3 gives the full variable domain: GAGVSQTPSNKVTEKGKYVELRCDPISGHTALYWYRQSLGQGPEFLIYFQGTGAADDSGLPNDRFFAVRPEGSVSTLKIQRTERGDSAVYLCASSRLAGGLNAYNEQFFGPGTRLTVL.

The CDR3 sequence: CASSSLTGGNINTQYF. The CDR3, as DNA: TGTGCCAGCAGCTCGCTAACGGGGGGGAATATAAATACGCAGTATTTT. The gene calls are TRBV7-9 and TRBJ2-3, with 8 bases identical to TRBD2. The CDR3 extends over 16 amino acids. Losses at the gene ends were 4 bases for V and 7 bases for J; bases not matched to a gene: 13. The germline gives CDR1 SEHNR, CDR2 FQNEAQ (reference sequence).

V gene TRBV15 combines with J gene TRBJ2-7; TRBD2 is a possible D gene (6 bases). Trimming took 3 bases from V and 6 from J, leaving 21 bases between them. The CDR3 contains 16 residues. Germline loops: CDR1 LNHNV, CDR2 YYDKDF (reference sequence). CDR3 region: CATSSPYGGAVGEQYF. CDR3 coding DNA: TGTGCCACCAGCAGCCCGTATGGCGGGGCGGTTGGCGAGCAGTACTTC. Full variable domain (remainder filled in from reference TRBV15 and TRBJ2-7): DAMVIQNPRYQVTQFGKPVTLSCSQTLNHNVMYWYQQKSSQAPKLLFHYYDKDFNNEADTPDNFQSRRPNTSFCFLDIRSPGLGDTAMYLCATSSPYGGAVGEQYFGPGTRLTVT.

The CDR3 DNA sequence: TGTGCCAGCAGCTTCCGGGACAGGGGTAATGAGCAGTACTTC. It encodes CASSFRDRGNEQYF. This sequence joins TRBV5-4 and TRBJ2-7; TRBD1 agrees at 10 bases. Germline-derived CDR1 and CDR2 are SGHNT and YYREEE (reference sequence). With 2 bases clipped from V and 7 bases from J, the junction kept 6 bases outside the gene matches. The CDR3 covers 14 residues.

The V call is TRBV12-3 or TRBV12-4, the J call TRBJ1-2; no reliable D call. This CDR3 contains 12 residues. V lost 8 bases and J lost 9, with 16 bases in between. The CDR3: CASRGPLGSYTF. For the CDR3, the DNA is TGTGCCAGCCGGGGTCCTCTGGGAAGCTACACCTTC.

The V and J genes are TRBV5-1 and TRBJ1-1, with 10 positions matching TRBD1. The CDR3 spans 16 residues. With 5 bases clipped from V and 0 bases from J, the junction kept 7 bases outside the gene matches. Germline V gene lookup returns CDR1 SGHRS and CDR2 YFSETQ. This CDR3 is CASRQTGGVMNTEAFF. DNA for the CDR3: TGCGCCAGCAGGCAGACAGGGGGCGTAATGAACACTGAAGCTTTCTTT.

This chain links TRBV18 with TRBJ2-7; D is perhaps TRBD1 (6 bases). There are 17 residues in the CDR3. V dropped 2 bases and J dropped 0 bases, with 17 bases sitting between them. Germline values: CDR1 KGHSH, CDR2 LQKENI. The CDR3 protein is CASSPLRFTDSSYEQYF. Here the CDR3 DNA reads TGTGCCAGCTCACCATTACGATTTACGGACAGCTCCTACGAGCAGTACTTC. The entire variable domain, with the rest obtained from reference TRBV18 and TRBJ2-7, is as follows: NAGVMQNPRHLVRRRGQEARLRCSPMKGHSHVYWYRQLPEEGLKFMVYLQKENIIDESGMPKERFSAEFPKEGPSILRIQQVVRGDSAAYFCASSPLRFTDSSYEQYFGPGTRLTVT.

About this clone: Relative to the germline gene, one junction end is altered; a read error may explain this. The chain carries TRBV27 and TRBJ2-7; 9 bases line up with TRBD2. CDR1 is MNHEY, CDR2 SMNVEV, per germline (reference sequence). This CDR3 is 13 amino acids long. The CDR3 region has the DNA TGTGCCAGCAGACCTCTTAGCGGGGGCCCCCAGAACTTC. It is translated as CASRPLSGGPQNF.

The J gene is TRBJ2-5, the V gene TRBV7-9, with 7 bases aligning to TRBD1. The CDR3 runs to 14 residues. CDR1 and CDR2 (germline): SEHNR, FQNEAQ (reference sequence). The junction had 2 bases not matched to a gene; V was cut back by 3 bases and J by 1 base. The CDR3 protein is CASSLGQSQETQYF. The CDR3 region has the DNA TGTGCCAGCAGCTTGGGACAGTCCCAAGAGACCCAGTACTTC.

Here the CDR3 reads CASSPGRGAGANVLTF. The CDR3 DNA sequence: TGTGCCAGCAGCCCAGGGAGGGGGGCTGGGGCCAACGTCCTGACTTTC. The chain couples TRBV14 to TRBJ2-6, with D tentatively TRBD2 (7 bases). V lost 4 bases and J lost 2, with 12 bases in between. The CDR3 extends over 16 amino acids. CDR1 and CDR2 from the germline V gene are SGHDN and FVKESK.

This sequence joins TRBV7-2 and TRBJ2-5, with 13 bases aligning to TRBD2. The ends lost 4 bases at V and 3 bases at J; junction bases unmatched: 5. Germline values: CDR1 SGHTA, CDR2 FQGNSA. The CDR3 has 16 amino acids. The CDR3: CASSSHGLAGEETQYF. The DNA of the CDR3 is TGTGCCAGCAGCTCACATGGACTAGCGGGGGAAGAGACCCAGTACTTC.

This clone came up once. V and J are TRBV6-5 and TRBJ1-1; D perhaps matches TRBD1 (5 bases). Germline V CDR1 and CDR2: MNHEY, SVGAGI. The germline V and J ends were trimmed by 4 bases and 1 base, with 7 bases remaining between them. This CDR3 comprises 13 residues. The chain's CDR3 is CASSSGQNTEAFF. For the CDR3, the DNA is TGTGCCAGCAGTTCTGGACAGAACACTGAAGCTTTCTTT.

The rearrangement links TRBV9 to TRBJ1-6; possible D gene TRBD1, 6 bases. V shed 4 bases and J shed 10 bases, with 27 bases lying between them. The CDR3 is 18 amino acids. Per the germline V gene, CDR1 is SGDLS and CDR2 is YYNGEE. The CDR3 protein is CASSPAGGTPGVSSPLHF. CDR3 nucleotide sequence: TGTGCCAGCAGCCCAGCGGGGGGGACACCAGGAGTGAGCTCACCCCTCCACTTT. Drawing the rest from reference TRBV9 and TRBJ1-6, the complete variable domain is DSGVTQTPKHLITATGQRVTLRCSPRSGDLSVYWYQQSLDQGLQFLIQYYNGEERAKGNILERFSAQQFPDLHSELNLSSLELGDSALYFCASSPAGGTPGVSSPLHFGNGTRLTVT.

This clone appeared once. V and J are TRBV6-2 or TRBV6-3 and TRBJ2-3, with D perhaps matching TRBD2 (7 bases). Germline V gene sequence: CDR1 MNHEY, CDR2 SVGEGT. CDR3 length equals 16 residues. V lost 0 bases and J 4 bases, leaving 14 bases between the germline ends. The CDR3 loop reads CASSYSNRGAADTQYF. As DNA, the CDR3 is TGTGCCAGCAGTTACTCGAACCGGGGGGCTGCAGATACGCAGTATTTT.

This clone was seen a few times. V usage is TRBV6-2 or TRBV6-3 and J usage is TRBJ1-5; 9 nucleotides match TRBD1. Germline CDR1 MNHEY, CDR2 SVGEGT. The CDR3 has 16 amino acids. After removal of 2 bases from V and 8 bases from J, the junction contained 10 bases not matched to a gene. As DNA, the CDR3 is TGTGCCAGCAGTTACGGGACAGGGACGCCCCGAGAGCCCCAGCATTTT. Translation: CASSYGTGTPREPQHF.

The chain has TRBV2 and TRBJ1-2; possible D gene TRBD1, 6 bases. Germline V gene lookup returns CDR1 SNHLY and CDR2 FYNNEI. V dropped 4 bases and J dropped 11 bases, with 8 bases sitting between them. The CDR3 loop spans 10 amino acids. In DNA, the CDR3 is TGTGCCAGCAGTGGGCAGGGGTACACCTTC. It is translated as CASSGQGYTF.

The chain combines TRBV7-3 with TRBJ2-3, with D tentatively TRBD2 (5 bases). V lost 5 bases and J 0 bases, leaving 12 bases between the germline ends. CDR1 is SGHTA, CDR2 FQGTGA, per germline. This CDR3 region has 15 residues. The CDR3: CASSEIATSTDTQYF. CDR3 bases: TGTGCCAGCAGCGAAATAGCGACGAGCACAGATACGCAGTATTTT.

The chain recombines TRBV10-2 with TRBJ1-2, with D unresolved. The CDR3 sequence is 12 residues long. V was trimmed by 0 bases and J by 9 bases, leaving 8 bases between them. The germline CDR1 and CDR2 sequences are WSHSY and SAAADI. CDR3 in DNA: TGCGCCAGCAGTGAGTCGATGAGGAGCTACACCTTC. Amino acid sequence: CASSESMRSYTF.

In this sample, this clone turned up a few times. V is TRBV6-2 or TRBV6-3 and J is TRBJ2-1; D perhaps matches TRBD2 (5 bases). The V gene lost 6 bases and the J gene lost 1 base, with 13 bases spanning the gap. This CDR3 is 15 amino acids long. Looked up from germline, CDR1 is MNHEY and CDR2 is SVGEGT. The CDR3 DNA follows: TGTGCCAGCAGCCCCGAGGGCCGATCCTACAATGAGCAGTTCTTC. This sequence encodes CASSPEGRSYNEQFF.

This chain joins TRBV12-3 or TRBV12-4 and TRBJ2-2, with a tentative D call TRBD1 (5 bases). The CDR3 extends over 12 amino acids. V was trimmed by 4 bases and J by 6 bases, leaving 6 bases between them. CDR3 DNA: TGTGCCAGCAGTTGGGGCGCCGGGGAGCTGTTTTTT. Translation: CASSWGAGELFF.

A single count supports this clone. This chain connects TRBV9 to TRBJ1-4, with 9 bases that match TRBD1. The germline gives CDR1 SGDLS, CDR2 YYNGEE. CDR3 length: 15 amino acids. After removal of 3 bases from V and 7 bases from J, the junction contained 7 bases not matched to a gene. DNA of the CDR3: TGTGCCAGCAGCGAACCGGACAGGGGAGGTGAAAAACTGTTTTTT. It specifies CASSEPDRGGEKLFF.

This rearrangement joins TRBV3-1 (or the pseudogene TRBV3-2) to TRBJ2-4; D possibly corresponds to TRBD1 (7 bases). The CDR3 is 16 residues long. Trimming removed 0 bases at V and 6 bases at J, with 15 bases between. CDR1 is LGHDT and CDR2 is YNNKEL in the germline V gene (reference sequence). CDR3 in amino acids: CASSQDSYRGGNIQYF. DNA for the CDR3: TGTGCCAGCAGCCAAGACTCCTACAGGGGAGGAAACATTCAGTACTTC.

The chain combines TRBV19 with TRBJ1-1; D is perhaps TRBD1 (5 bases). The CDR3 loop spans 15 amino acids. Germline V lookup: CDR1 LNHDA, CDR2 SQIVND (reference sequence). V was pared by 4 bases and J by 2 bases, with 14 bases between. The CDR3: CASSTPGGANTEAFF. The DNA of the CDR3 is TGTGCCAGTAGTACCCCCGGAGGGGCCAACACTGAAGCTTTCTTT.